This T cell receptor beta chain emerged from a study of Graves' ophthalmopathy and Graves' hyperthyroidism. Whole-study results and caveats: A 13-signature model separated ophthalmopathy from stable hyperthyroidism, about 91% sensitivity, approximately 80% specificity. Also, most clonotypes expanded in the thyroid above 0.001 frequency appeared in blood.

Exclusion applied to patients with other autoimmune diseases, uncontrolled infections, pregnancy or lactation. This clonotype was picked up one time. Antigen specificity is unknown. CDR3 length: 16 residues. CDR1 and CDR2 from the germline V gene are MDHEN and SYDVKM. V was shortened by 5 bases and J by 5 bases, with 21 bases between the two germline ends. Investigators amplified TCR beta CDR3 regions from RNA transcripts. First-round RT-PCR employed HTBI primers, with a second-round multiplex PCR after it. TCRdb itself ran the multiplex PCR reads through MiXCR, one entry per CDR3 protein. This sample has about 220,000 distinct CDR3 sequences, with under 25% found just once.

The sample taken for sequencing was peripheral blood. This chain links TRBV28 with TRBJ2-5, with a possible D match to TRBD2 (5 bases). The receptor's source is a woman in her 50s with Graves' ophthalmopathy. CDR3 DNA sequence: TGTGCCAGCAGTCCAGCGGACGGTCTCATGGGGGAGACCCAGTACTTC. Its translation: CASSPADGLMGETQYF.